What follows describes a single T cell receptor beta chain. The antigen is undetermined. This specimen comes from a study of T cell responses to AZD1222 COVID-19 vaccine. For the study at large: Samples with a second dose at about 4 or about 12 weeks were pooled together.

Trimming cost V 5 bases and J 7 bases, with 15 bases left between them. The CDR3 covers 14 residues. Germline V gene lookup returns CDR1 SGHVS and CDR2 FNYEAQ. General study findings and limits: In a largely white British group with more females than males, clonal diversity was possibly underestimated. Regions 160-218 and 743-854 dominated among vaccine-associated CD4 TCRs spanning spike.

The repertoire was sequenced with immunoSEQ multiplex PCR; TCRdb's copy has only in-frame clones and lacks some. This table holds about 97,000 clones, roughly 91% found once. The chain links TRBV7-6 to TRBJ1-5; D gene unclear. The specimen was peripheral blood, collected on day 0 of AZD1222 vaccination. The source of this sequence is an adult in good health. The CDR3: CASSVAREKQPQHF. As DNA, the CDR3 is TGTGCCAGCAGCGTCGCGCGGGAAAAGCAGCCCCAGCATTTT.